Sequencing of this T cell receptor (beta chain) was carried out in a study of T cell responses to AZD1222 COVID-19 vaccine. General study results and limits: Females made up more of the donors, who were largely white British, and clonal diversity may have come out too low. After the peak T cell response, and only then, were repertoires sampled.

Clones were read by immunoSEQ multiplex PCR, and TCRdb kept only the in-frame ones, dropping some. There are 55,000 to 85,000 clones in the sample; 84% occur only once, and approximately 9.8% lies in the top ten. V was pared by 8 bases and J by 5 bases, with 11 bases of the junction left unmatched. The CDR3 totals 15 residues. From germline, CDR1 is SQVTM and CDR2 ANQGSEA. Notes on this clone: Its cognate antigen is unknown.

The sequence was collected from an adult in good health. The chain recombines TRBV29-1 with TRBJ1-6, with 8 positions matching TRBD1. Material: peripheral blood, obtained on day 0 of AZD1222 vaccination. The CDR3 is CSSPEGTGHNSPLHF. The CDR3 bases are TGCAGCTCCCCCGAGGGGACAGGCCATAATTCACCCCTCCACTTT. The variable domain in full, completed from reference TRBV29-1 and TRBJ1-6, reads SAVISQKPSRDICQRGTSLTIQCQVDSQVTMMFWYRQQPGQSLTLIATANQGSEATYESGFVIDKFPISRPNLTFSTLTVSNMSPEDSSIYLCSSPEGTGHNSPLHFGNGTRLTVT.